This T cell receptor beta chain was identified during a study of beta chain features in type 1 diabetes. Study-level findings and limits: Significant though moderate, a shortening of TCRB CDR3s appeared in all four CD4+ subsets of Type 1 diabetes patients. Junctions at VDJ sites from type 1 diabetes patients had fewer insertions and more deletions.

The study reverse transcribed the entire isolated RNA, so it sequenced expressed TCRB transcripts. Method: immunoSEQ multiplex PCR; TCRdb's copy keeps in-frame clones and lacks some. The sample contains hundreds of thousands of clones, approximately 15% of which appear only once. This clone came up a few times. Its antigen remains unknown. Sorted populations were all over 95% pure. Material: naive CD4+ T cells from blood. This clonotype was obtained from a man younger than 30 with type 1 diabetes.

CDR3 coding DNA: TGTGCCAGCAGCCCTCAAGGGGGCGCAAGTTACGAGCAGTACTTC. Translated: CASSPQGGASYEQYF. The V and J genes are TRBV4-2 and TRBJ2-7; 7 bases are a match to TRBD1. From germline, CDR1 is LGHNA and CDR2 YNFKEQ. The CDR3 contains 15 residues. Trimming at V came to 4 bases and at J to 4 bases, leaving 10 bases not matched to a gene.